This T cell receptor beta chain was identified in a study of T cells in lung cancer brain metastases. Study at large: Most of the roughly 20 patients had smoked, with a median of around 40 pack-years.

Germline assignment: CDR1 KGHSH and CDR2 LQKENI. V shed 3 bases and J shed 1 base, with 6 bases lying between them. The CDR3 runs to 13 residues. Regarding this clone: Other DNA sequences of this sample code for an identical CDR3.

Generated by immunoSEQ multiplex PCR, the TCRdb table keeps only in-frame clones and is missing some. The sample has more than 2,500 clones, 85% seen once. About 5 deparaffinized, unstained about 10 um sections supplied tumor areas macrodissected using marked H&E slides as a guide. The specimen sequenced was tumor tissue from the primary lung tumor. This receptor was identified in a woman aged 60 to 75 with non-small cell lung cancer. The gene calls are TRBV18 and TRBJ1-1; D gene ambiguous. CDR3 nucleotide sequence: TGTGCCAGCTCACCCCAATGGAACACTGAAGCTTTCTTT. The encoded protein is CASSPQWNTEAFF. The whole variable domain, filled in from reference TRBV18 and TRBJ1-1, reads NAGVMQNPRHLVRRRGQEARLRCSPMKGHSHVYWYRQLPEEGLKFMVYLQKENIIDESGMPKERFSAEFPKEGPSILRIQQVVRGDSAAYFCASSPQWNTEAFFGQGTRLTVV.